What follows are 22 T cell receptor beta chains derived from one specimen sequenced in a study of technical replicates of blood from a handful of donors. Here immunoSEQ multiplex PCR was the method, and the copy in TCRdb shows in-frame clones only, minus some. The sample lists fewer than 110,000 clones, roughly 95% seen once, with 0.2% to 0.25% in the top ten. Sequencing used T cells isolated from PBMCs. These receptors originate from a human donor in good health.

The rearrangement links TRBV10-3 to TRBJ2-5; TRBD2 matches at 8 bases. Germline assignment: CDR1 ENHRY and CDR2 SYGVKD. There are 16 residues in the CDR3. The V gene end was trimmed by 0 bases and the J gene end by 4 bases; junction bases not matched to a gene: 7. CDR3 in DNA: TGTGCCATCAGTGAGTCGGGACGGGGGGGCCCAGAGACCCAGTACTTC. Translated, it gives CAISESGRGGPETQYF.

The CDR3 sequence: CASSKWTSGHQETQYF. CDR3 nucleotides: TGTGCCAGCAGCAAATGGACTAGCGGGCACCAAGAGACCCAGTACTTC. This rearrangement joins TRBV21-1 to TRBJ2-5; TRBD2 reflects the table's D call only, with no check against the DNA. TRBV21-1 is marked as a pseudogene. The CDR3 contains 16 residues.

The gene calls are TRBV2 and TRBJ1-4, with unresolved D. From germline, CDR1 is SNHLY and CDR2 FYNNEI. This CDR3 has 12 residues. V was shortened by 0 bases and J by 12 bases, with 8 bases between the two germline ends. This CDR3 reads CASSEAGGELFF. The CDR3 DNA follows: TGTGCCAGCAGTGAAGCCGGCGGGGAACTGTTTTTT.

V and J are TRBV6-5 and TRBJ2-7; 7 bases are a match to TRBD1. CDR1 is MNHEY, CDR2 SVGAGI, per germline. The junction had 6 bases not matched to a gene; V was cut back by 6 bases and J by 4 bases. The CDR3 extends over 13 amino acids. CDR3 sequence (DNA): TGTGCCAGCAGAGAGACAGGGTGGTACGAGCAGTACTTC. Translated, it gives CASRETGWYEQYF.

This chain links TRBV27 with TRBJ1-4; perhaps TRBD1 as D (5 bases). CDR3 length: 18 amino acids. V was cut by 2 bases and J by 6 bases, with 22 bases left in between. Germline V gene data show CDR1 as MNHEY and CDR2 as SMNVEV (reference sequence). The CDR3 nucleotides read TGTGCCAGCAGTTTACGAAATTACAGGAGATTACAGCATGAAAAACTGTTTTTT. Its protein is CASSLRNYRRLQHEKLFF.

The CDR3 DNA follows: TGTGCAAGTCGCTTACCGGGGTTAGCCAAAAACATTCAGTACTTC. It specifies CASRLPGLAKNIQYF. The chain has TRBV12-2 and TRBJ2-4; the D call TRBD2 from the table was never checked on the DNA. TRBV12-2 is tagged as a pseudogene. This CDR3 is built from 15 residues.

The chain links TRBV4-1 to TRBJ1-5, with TRBD1 matching over 11 bases. The CDR3 consists of 15 residues. Germline CDR1 is MGHRA and CDR2 is YSYEKL. V gave up 1 base and J gave up 6 bases; unmatched junction bases: 2. The CDR3 reads CASSQGTGGGQPQHF. The CDR3 region has the DNA TGCGCCAGCAGCCAAGGGACAGGGGGCGGTCAGCCCCAGCATTTT.

The CDR3: CAWSVGSGAGDTQYF. The CDR3 DNA reads TGTGCCTGGAGTGTAGGTAGCGGGGCCGGAGATACGCAGTATTTT. The rearrangement links TRBV30 to TRBJ2-3; 8 bases are shared with TRBD2. The junction had 7 bases not matched to a gene; V was cut back by 0 bases and J by 5 bases. The CDR3 covers 15 residues. Germline CDR1 GTSNPN, CDR2 SVGIG (reference sequence).

The chain uses TRBV6-5 and TRBJ2-5; 8 nucleotides align to TRBD1. The J call may be incorrect, as the DNA end agrees better with TRBJ2-7. The germline V gene has CDR1 MNHEY and CDR2 SVGAGI. The CDR3 is 15 residues long. CDR3 protein: CASSIRDRSSYEQYF. The CDR3 bases are TGTGCCAGCAGCATCCGGGACAGGAGCTCCTACGAGCAGTACTTC.

This rearrangement joins TRBV4-1 to TRBJ2-5; 10 nucleotides align to TRBD1. Unmatched junction bases numbered 9, after V lost 1 base and J lost 4 bases. Germline V gene sequence: CDR1 MGHRA, CDR2 YSYEKL. The CDR3 runs 17 residues. CDR3 amino acids: CASSQVGQGVMTETQYF. In DNA, the CDR3 is TGCGCCAGCAGCCAAGTAGGACAGGGGGTAATGACAGAGACCCAGTACTTC.

The chain uses TRBV6-1 and TRBJ2-5; TRBD2 matches at 9 bases. Per germline, CDR1 MNHNS and CDR2 SASEGT. This CDR3 spans 14 amino acids. V dropped 7 bases and J dropped 5; count of bases not matched to a gene: 8. CDR3 region: CASKGGRASETQYF. In nucleotides, the CDR3 is TGTGCCAGCAAGGGCGGGAGGGCCTCGGAGACCCAGTACTTC.

V is TRBV4-1 and J is TRBJ2-7, with 7 bases aligning to TRBD2. Trimming cost V 0 bases and J 0 bases; bases outside gene matches: 5. CDR3 size: 16 residues. CDR1 and CDR2 from the germline V gene are MGHRA and YSYEKL. CDR3 DNA sequence: TGCGCCAGCAGCCAAGACGACGGCGGGAGCTCCTACGAGCAGTACTTC. Encoded protein: CASSQDDGGSSYEQYF.

This clone has just a few counts. The rearrangement uses TRBV28 and TRBJ2-7; TRBD2 matches at 9 bases. The CDR3 is 18 residues long. Germline-derived CDR1 and CDR2 are MDHEN and SYDVKM. The junction had 14 bases not matched to a gene; V was cut back by 3 bases and J by 2 bases. The CDR3 DNA reads as TGTGCCAGCAGTTTTAACCGGGACATAGCGGGAGAGGCCTACGAGCAGTACTTC. This translates into CASSFNRDIAGEAYEQYF.

V gene TRBV18 combines with J gene TRBJ1-2; D unclear. CDR1 is KGHSH, CDR2 LQKENI, per germline. Deletions cut 3 bases from V and 6 bases from J, with 14 bases between. CDR3 size: 14 residues. The CDR3 bases are TGTGCCAGCTCACCGGGCGGGCAGGCGCATGGCTACACCTTC. Its protein product is CASSPGGQAHGYTF.

The chain recombines TRBV5-4 with TRBJ2-2; 12 bases fit TRBD1. The CDR3 has 16 residues. Germline CDR1 SGHNT, CDR2 YYREEE (reference sequence). Trimming at V came to 3 bases and at J to 8 bases, leaving 8 bases not matched to a gene. The CDR3 DNA is TGTGCCAGCAGCTCAGGGACAGGGGGCATCACAGGGGAGCTGTTTTTT. Protein: CASSSGTGGITGELFF.

This chain links TRBV28 with TRBJ1-1, with 9 bases that match TRBD1. This CDR3 comprises 11 residues. J gave up 10 bases and V 8 bases, and 5 bases lay outside the gene matches. Germline lookup yields CDR1 MDHEN and CDR2 SYDVKM. The CDR3 bases are TGTGCCAGCGGGTTGGGACAGGGAGCTTTCTTT. Amino acid sequence: CASGLGQGAFF.

The chain employs TRBV7-9 and TRBJ2-6, with TRBD1 identical over 7 bases. From germline, CDR1 is SEHNR and CDR2 FQNEAQ (reference sequence). This CDR3 is built from 17 residues. V was clipped by 8 bases and J by 0 bases; unmatched bases: 10. The CDR3 nucleotides are TGTGCCAGCCCTTTGACAGGGCCTTCCTCTGGGGCCAACGTCCTGACTTTC. Translated: CASPLTGPSSGANVLTF.

This chain connects TRBV11-2 to TRBJ1-3; D possibly corresponds to TRBD1 (6 bases). Germline CDR1 reads SGHAT; CDR2 reads FQNNGV. The CDR3 runs to 14 residues. V lost 0 bases, J lost 3 bases, and 6 bases lay in between. The CDR3 DNA is TGTGCCAGCAGCTTAGAAGGGGGTGGAAACACCATATATTTT. Protein sequence: CASSLEGGGNTIYF. The whole variable domain, filled in from reference TRBV11-2 and TRBJ1-3, reads EAGVAQSPRYKIIEKRQSVAFWCNPISGHATLYWYQQILGQGPKLLIQFQNNGVVDDSQLPKDRFSAERLKGVDSTLKIQPAKLEDSAVYLCASSLEGGGNTIYFGEGSWLTVV.

As to this clone: Germline and junction disagree at one end, which may indicate a read error. V usage is TRBV4-1 and J usage is TRBJ1-6; D might be TRBD1 (5 bases). Germline lookup yields CDR1 MGHRA and CDR2 YSYEKL. The CDR3 sequence is 15 residues long. As DNA, the CDR3 is TGCGCCAGCAGCCCAATAGGGGCTTATAGTTCACCCCTCCACTTT. Protein product: CASSPIGAYSSPLHF.

The chain combines TRBV5-1 with TRBJ1-1, with 8 bases matching TRBD1. The CDR3 extends over 19 amino acids. CDR1 is SGHRS, CDR2 YFSETQ, per germline. V lost 0 bases to trimming and J lost 0 bases; unmatched junction nucleotides: 13. The CDR3 DNA is TGCGCCAGCAGCTTGGACCGGGGCCCTGACAGGGGCATGAACACTGAAGCTTTCTTT. Protein product: CASSLDRGPDRGMNTEAFF. Drawing the rest from reference TRBV5-1 and TRBJ1-1, the complete variable domain is KAGVTQTPRYLIKTRGQQVTLSCSPISGHRSVSWYQQTPGQGLQFLFEYFSETQRNKGNFPGRFSGRQFSNSRSEMNVSTLELGDSALYLCASSLDRGPDRGMNTEAFFGQGTRLTVV.

J is TRBJ2-7 and V is TRBV27; no clear D gene. The CDR3 spans 12 residues. The V gene's germline CDR1 is MNHEY and CDR2 SMNVEV (reference sequence). V dropped 7 bases and J dropped 1 base, with 8 bases sitting between them. Here the CDR3 DNA reads TGTGCCAGCATGGGCCAGTCCTACGAGCAGTACTTC. The encoded protein is CASMGQSYEQYF.

This clone has only a few counts. This chain links TRBV10-1 with TRBJ2-1, with D possibly matching TRBD2 (6 bases). Between the trimmed V and J ends, which lost 8 bases and 5 bases, there was a span of 19 bases. Germline CDR1 reads WNHNN; CDR2 reads SYGVQD (reference sequence). The CDR3 is 15 amino acids. DNA of the CDR3: TGCGCCAGCCCAAAAGGGGAGGTCCCCAACAATGAGCAGTTCTTC. This sequence encodes CASPKGEVPNNEQFF.